A selection of T cell receptor beta chains follows, all from one sample in a study of graft-versus-host responses after intestinal transplantation. Their antigens remain unidentified. The table came from immunoSEQ multiplex PCR; TCRdb's copy has only in-frame clones and leaves some out. The sample includes about 86,000 clones, about 87% of them seen just once. Material: unstimulated CD4+ T cells sorted from spleen or lymph node cells, obtained before transplant. The receptors were gathered from a human donor who was the organ donor for an intestinal transplant. Each CDR3 is given with its conserved first and last residue. A D gene is named only where the DNA matches it firmly. Clone size is shown for a subset of rows, as once, few, many or a class of expanded clone.

D: .; J: TRBJ2-7; size: .; V: TRBV5-4; CDR3: CASGETMSAEQYF; DNA: TGTGCCAGCGGTGAGACTATGAGTGCCGAGCAGTACTTC
D: .; J: TRBJ1-1; size: .; V: TRBV7-3; CDR3: CASSLLGVNTEAFF; DNA: TGTGCCAGCAGCTTATTAGGAGTGAACACTGAAGCTTTCTTT
D: .; J: TRBJ2-3; size: .; V: TRBV7-9; CDR3: CASSLTPTPGDTQYF; DNA: TGTGCCAGCAGCTTAACCCCCACCCCCGGAGATACGCAGTATTTT
D: .; J: TRBJ2-7; size: .; V: TRBV11-2; CDR3: CASSFTGYYEQYF; DNA: TGTGCCAGCAGCTTCACAGGGTACTACGAGCAGTACTTC
D: .; J: TRBJ2-1; size: few; V: TRBV7-9; CDR3: CASSLGGRGPGNEQFF; DNA: TGTGCCAGCAGCTTAGGGGGTCGGGGTCCCGGCAATGAGCAGTTCTTC
D: TRBD2; J: TRBJ2-2; size: .; V: TRBV7-3; CDR3: CASSRRGAGELFF; DNA: TGTGCCAGCAGCCGACGGGGGGCCGGGGAGCTGTTTTTT
D: .; J: TRBJ1-2; size: .; V: TRBV29-1; CDR3: CSAAGTPSNYGYTF; DNA: TGCAGCGCTGCCGGGACACCTTCTAACTATGGCTACACCTTC
D: .; J: TRBJ1-1; size: .; V: TRBV28; CDR3: CASSFEIYTEAFF; DNA: TGTGCCAGCAGTTTCGAGATTTACACTGAAGCTTTCTTT
D: TRBD2; J: TRBJ2-1; size: .; V: TRBV9; CDR3: CASSPSGTSGGYNEQFF; DNA: TGTGCCAGCAGCCCCTCCGGGACTAGCGGGGGGTACAATGAGCAGTTCTTC
D: .; J: TRBJ1-1; size: .; V: TRBV7-3; CDR3: CASSLNGGATEAFF; DNA: TGTGCCAGCAGCTTAAATGGGGGCGCGACTGAAGCTTTCTTT
D: TRBD2; J: TRBJ2-1; size: .; V: TRBV28; CDR3: CASSLPTSGSSYNEQFF; DNA: TGTGCCAGCAGTCTACCTACTAGCGGGAGCTCCTACAATGAGCAGTTCTTC
D: .; J: TRBJ2-3; size: .; V: TRBV7-3; CDR3: CASSTADHTQYF; DNA: TGTGCCAGCAGTACAGCGGATCATACGCAGTATTTT
D: TRBD1; J: TRBJ2-2; size: .; V: TRBV6-1; CDR3: CASSDRILPGGRLFF; DNA: TGTGCCAGCAGTGACAGGATTCTTCCAGGGGGCAGGCTGTTTTTT
D: .; J: TRBJ2-1; size: once; V: TRBV11-2; CDR3: CASSQKDRAHFYNEQFF; DNA: TGTGCCAGCAGCCAGAAGGACAGAGCTCACTTCTACAATGAGCAGTTCTTC
D: TRBD2; J: TRBJ2-7; size: few; V: TRBV6-1; CDR3: CASSEWGLEYHEQYF; DNA: TGTGCCAGCAGTGAATGGGGACTAGAATACCACGAGCAGTACTTC
D: .; J: TRBJ2-4; size: .; V: TRBV4-1; CDR3: CASSLSQGGDKNIQYF; DNA: TGCGCCAGCAGCCTATCACAGGGGGGGGACAAAAACATTCAGTACTTC
D: TRBD1; J: TRBJ2-5; size: .; V: TRBV9; CDR3: CASSVDSQGAVETQYF; DNA: TGTGCCAGCAGCGTAGACTCACAGGGGGCCGTAGAGACCCAGTACTTC
D: .; J: TRBJ2-3; size: .; V: TRBV5-6; CDR3: CASSGLRTDTQYF; DNA: TGTGCCAGCAGTGGACTGCGCACAGATACGCAGTATTTT
D: .; J: TRBJ1-1; size: .; V: TRBV19; CDR3: CASKLTLGASPEAFF; DNA: TGTGCCAGTAAGCTGACCTTGGGGGCGAGCCCTGAAGCTTTCTTT
D: .; J: TRBJ2-2; size: .; V: TRBV7-2; CDR3: CASSLGHTGELFF; DNA: TGTGCCAGCAGCCTCGGTCACACCGGGGAGCTGTTTTTT
D: TRBD1; J: TRBJ1-2; size: .; V: TRBV6-1; CDR3: CASSVQGARYGYTF; DNA: TGTGCCAGCAGTGTACAGGGGGCTCGGTATGGCTACACCTTC
D: .; J: TRBJ1-2; size: .; V: TRBV7-2; CDR3: CASSFVAAGFGYGYTF; DNA: TGTGCCAGCAGCTTTGTAGCGGCTGGTTTTGGCTATGGCTACACCTTC
D: .; J: TRBJ1-2; size: once; V: TRBV21-1; CDR3: CASSKYGTSETHGYTF; DNA: TGTGCCAGCAGCAAATATGGGACATCTGAAACCCATGGCTACACCTTC
D: TRBD1; J: TRBJ2-3; size: once; V: TRBV5-4; CDR3: CASSLPGQGVDTQYF; DNA: TGTGCCAGCAGTTTACCGGGACAGGGGGTAGATACGCAGTATTTT
D: TRBD2; J: TRBJ2-5; size: .; V: TRBV5-1; CDR3: CASSYWTSGGQETQYF; DNA: TGCGCCAGCAGCTACTGGACTAGCGGGGGCCAAGAGACCCAGTACTTC
D: TRBD1; J: TRBJ2-5; size: .; V: TRBV11-2; CDR3: CASSLKGGTETQYF; DNA: TGTGCCAGCAGCTTAAAAGGGGGCACTGAGACCCAGTACTTC
D: TRBD2; J: TRBJ2-3; size: .; V: TRBV19; CDR3: CASSLRGGQDTQYF; DNA: TGTGCCAGTAGTCTCCGGGGGGGCCAGGATACGCAGTATTTT
D: .; J: TRBJ1-2; size: .; V: TRBV28; CDR3: CASSSIRGTNYGYTF; DNA: TGTGCCAGCAGTTCCATCCGGGGGACTAACTATGGCTACACCTTC
D: TRBD1; J: TRBJ1-5; size: .; V: TRBV30; CDR3: CAWSGQGTQPQHF; DNA: TGTGCCTGGTCCGGACAGGGCACTCAGCCCCAGCATTTT
D: TRBD1; J: TRBJ2-1; size: .; V: TRBV4-3; CDR3: CASSRQGDRAYNEQFF; DNA: TGCGCCAGCAGCCGCCAGGGGGACAGAGCCTACAATGAGCAGTTCTTC
D: .; J: TRBJ2-5; size: .; V: TRBV4-1; CDR3: CASSTTRAETQYF; DNA: TGCGCCAGCAGCACGACTAGGGCTGAGACCCAGTACTTC
D: .; J: TRBJ2-3; size: .; V: TRBV7-9; CDR3: CASCSLVFSDTQYF; DNA: TGTGCCAGCTGCTCGTTAGTGTTTTCAGATACGCAGTATTTT
D: .; J: TRBJ1-1; size: .; V: TRBV19; CDR3: CASSRQGRGEAFF; DNA: TGTGCCAGTAGTCGGCAGGGGAGGGGTGAAGCTTTCTTT
D: .; J: TRBJ2-7; size: .; V: TRBV28; CDR3: CASSDPGMASYEQYF; DNA: TGTGCCAGCAGTGACCCGGGGATGGCGTCCTACGAGCAGTACTTC
D: TRBD1; J: TRBJ1-1; size: .; V: TRBV10-3; CDR3: CAISELAGTGEMNTEAFF; DNA: TGTGCCATCAGTGAGCTCGCTGGGACAGGGGAGATGAACACTGAAGCTTTCTTT
D: .; J: TRBJ1-1; size: .; V: TRBV5-1; CDR3: CASSLDPRGTEAFF; DNA: TGCGCCAGCAGCTTGGATCCCAGGGGCACTGAAGCTTTCTTT
D: .; J: TRBJ2-1; size: .; V: TRBV9; CDR3: CASSTHRDPSYNEQFF; DNA: TGTGCCAGCAGCACCCACAGGGATCCCTCCTACAATGAGCAGTTCTTC
D: TRBD2; J: TRBJ2-5; size: .; V: TRBV30; CDR3: CAWSDSGGVQETQYF; DNA: TGTGCCTGGAGTGATAGCGGGGGTGTCCAAGAGACCCAGTACTTC
D: .; J: TRBJ1-1; size: .; V: TRBV9; CDR3: CASSVAGSMNTEAFF; DNA: TGTGCCAGCAGCGTAGCAGGCTCGATGAACACTGAAGCTTTCTTT
D: TRBD1; J: TRBJ1-2; size: .; V: TRBV28; CDR3: CASGGTGGRNYGYTF; DNA: TGTGCCAGCGGCGGGACAGGGGGCCGAAACTATGGCTACACCTTC
D: TRBD2; J: TRBJ2-3; size: .; V: TRBV5-1; CDR3: CASSSLAGGVSTDTQYF; DNA: TGCGCCAGCAGCTCCCTAGCGGGGGGGGTCAGCACAGATACGCAGTATTTT
D: TRBD2; J: TRBJ2-7; size: .; V: TRBV9; CDR3: CASSVSGSGDEQYF; DNA: TGTGCCAGCAGCGTTAGCGGGAGTGGTGACGAGCAGTACTTC
D: TRBD2; J: TRBJ2-3; size: .; V: TRBV19; CDR3: CATPRAGVRTDTQYF; DNA: TGTGCCACCCCCCGCGCGGGAGTTCGGACAGATACGCAGTATTTT
D: TRBD1; J: TRBJ2-5; size: .; V: TRBV5-4; CDR3: CAGRQGRRETQYF; DNA: TGTGCCGGGAGACAGGGAAGGAGGGAGACCCAGTACTTC
D: TRBD2; J: TRBJ2-2; size: .; V: TRBV7-3; CDR3: CASSFYSGGGTGELFF; DNA: TGTGCCAGCAGCTTTTACAGCGGGGGGGGGACCGGGGAGCTGTTTTTT
D: TRBD1; J: TRBJ2-7; size: .; V: TRBV7-9; CDR3: CASSLGDRDGEQYF; DNA: TGTGCCAGCAGCTTAGGGGACAGGGATGGGGAGCAGTACTTC
D: TRBD2; J: TRBJ2-1; size: once; V: TRBV18; CDR3: CASSPLPSSGGDNEQFF; DNA: TGTGCCAGCTCACCACTACCATCTAGCGGTGGGGACAATGAGCAGTTCTTC
D: .; J: TRBJ2-2; size: .; V: TRBV7-2; CDR3: CASSSRSGANTGELFF; DNA: TGTGCCAGCAGCTCTCGGAGCGGAGCGAACACCGGGGAGCTGTTTTTT
D: TRBD1; J: TRBJ2-4; size: .; V: TRBV2; CDR3: CASSEGRGPGIQYF; DNA: TGTGCCAGCAGTGAAGGCAGGGGGCCTGGCATTCAGTACTTC
D: TRBD1; J: TRBJ1-2; size: .; V: TRBV5-4; CDR3: CASSLEAWGRGPGTNYGYTF; DNA: TGTGCCAGCAGCTTGGAGGCGTGGGGCAGGGGGCCCGGGACGAACTATGGCTACACCTTC
D: TRBD2; J: TRBJ2-1; size: once; V: TRBV5-1; CDR3: CASSSASGRNEQFF; DNA: TGCGCCAGCAGCTCGGCTAGCGGGCGCAATGAGCAGTTCTTC
D: .; J: TRBJ1-2; size: .; V: TRBV19; CDR3: CASSIADPSGRYGYTF; DNA: TGTGCCAGTAGTATAGCGGACCCCTCAGGGCGATATGGCTACACCTTC
D: TRBD2; J: TRBJ2-7; size: .; V: TRBV7-2; CDR3: CASSHGTSSYEQYF; DNA: TGTGCCAGCAGCCACGGGACTAGCAGCTACGAGCAGTACTTC
D: TRBD2; J: TRBJ2-7; size: .; V: TRBV6-6; CDR3: CASSYSSGLAFSEQYF; DNA: TGTGCCAGCAGTTACTCCTCGGGACTAGCATTCTCCGAGCAGTACTTC
D: TRBD1; J: TRBJ1-4; size: .; V: TRBV28; CDR3: CASRQGNEKLFF; DNA: TGTGCCAGTCGACAGGGGAATGAAAAACTGTTTTTT